A selection of T cell receptor beta chains follows, all from one sample in a study of cytomegalovirus exposure and HLA in healthy donors. Repertoires were generated with immunoSEQ multiplex PCR, while TCRdb's copy carries only in-frame clones and drops some. The sample carries some 96,000 clones, 64% recorded once. Source material: PBMCs. The receptor set was obtained from a man aged 60 to 75 in good health and CMV-seronegative. The CDR3 runs from the conserved cysteine through the conserved F or W. The order of the fields is J gene, V gene, D gene, clone size, CDR3 protein, CDR3 DNA. A D gene is named only where the DNA matches it firmly. The listing skips clone size in some rows; elsewhere it reads once, few, many or a size class.

TRBJ2-3 TRBV11-2 - - CASSSQSWGGTDTQYF TGTGCCAGCAGCTCTCAGAGTTGGGGAGGCACGGATACGCAGTATTTT
TRBJ1-2 TRBV27 TRBD1 once CASSSMKGQGASRGYTF TGTGCCAGCAGTTCTATGAAGGGACAGGGGGCATCGCGTGGCTACACCTTC
TRBJ1-5 TRBV29-1 TRBD1 - CSVATGNNQPQHF TGCAGCGTGGCGACAGGGAACAATCAGCCCCAGCATTTT
TRBJ2-1 TRBV19 - - CASSPSLAGAYNEQFF TGTGCCAGTAGCCCTTCCCTGGCAGGGGCCTACAATGAGCAGTTCTTC
TRBJ2-3 TRBV10-1 - few CASSENPEPSTDTQYF TGCGCCAGCAGTGAAAATCCAGAACCTAGCACAGATACGCAGTATTTT
TRBJ2-7 TRBV6-6 TRBD1 - CASSSPGQGIVQYF TGTGCCAGCAGTTCACCGGGACAGGGGATTGTGCAGTACTTC
TRBJ2-3 TRBV19 - - CASSITGWTDTQYF TGTGCCAGTAGTATCACAGGGTGGACAGATACGCAGTATTTT
TRBJ2-1 TRBV19 TRBD1 - CASSIDRGLGSLRETLFF TGTGCCAGTAGTATTGACAGGGGGCTTGGATCTCTGCGGGAGACTCTATTCTTC
TRBJ1-3 TRBV6-5 - - CASSYKGGSSGNTIYF TGTGCCAGCAGTTACAAAGGCGGGAGCTCTGGAAACACCATATATTTT
TRBJ1-2 TRBV5-4 TRBD1 few CASSRGQGAGGYTF TGTGCCAGCAGCCGGGGACAGGGGGCCGGTGGCTACACCTTC
TRBJ2-1 TRBV11-2 - - CASSARQGSYNEQFF TGTGCCAGCAGCGCCCGTCAGGGCTCCTACAATGAGCAGTTCTTC
TRBJ2-4 TRBV11-3 - - CASSLGHQNIQYF TGTGCCAGCAGCTTAGGACACCAAAACATTCAGTACTTC
TRBJ2-1 TRBV19 TRBD2 once CASSTGGRMGEQFF TGTGCCAGTAGTACGGGGGGGCGCATGGGTGAGCAGTTCTTC
TRBJ1-5 TRBV6-5 - - CASSYTTRGLNQPQHF TGTGCCAGCAGTTACACGACTCGGGGTCTCAATCAGCCCCAGCATTTT
TRBJ1-3 TRBV28 - - CASSTLQVAGNTIYF TGTGCCAGCAGCACATTACAGGTCGCTGGAAACACCATATATTTT
TRBJ1-4 TRBV7-3 - - CASSFTGQAGEKLFF TGTGCCAGCAGCTTCACCGGCCAGGCTGGAGAAAAACTGTTTTTT
TRBJ2-7 TRBV19 - - CASSITGQFSYEQYF TGTGCCAGTAGTATAACCGGACAGTTCAGCTACGAGCAGTACTTC
TRBJ2-3 TRBV4-1 - - CASSQEGHVGSKVDTQYF TGCGCCAGCAGCCAAGAGGGTCACGTCGGGTCGAAGGTAGATACGCAGTATTTT
TRBJ2-7 TRBV28 TRBD1 - CASTPPGQGYVEQYF TGTGCCAGCACCCCGCCGGGACAGGGGTATGTCGAGCAGTACTTC
TRBJ2-5 TRBV4-2 TRBD2 - CASSLQNSGRIQETQYF TGTGCCAGCAGCCTACAAAATAGCGGGAGGATTCAAGAGACCCAGTACTTC
TRBJ1-2 TRBV10-2 - - CASSEEPEGNYGYTF TGCGCCAGCAGTGAGGAGCCAGAGGGTAACTATGGCTACACCTTC
TRBJ1-1 TRBV5-1 - - CASSFLNSGTEAFF TGCGCCAGCAGCTTTTTGAACTCCGGCACTGAAGCTTTCTTT
TRBJ2-7 TRBV5-1 - - CASSWGQLYEQYF TGCGCCAGCAGCTGGGGACAACTCTACGAGCAGTACTTC
TRBJ2-3 TRBV5-1 TRBD1 - CASSPSRDRASLTQYF TGCGCCAGCAGCCCTTCCCGGGACAGAGCAAGCCTTACGCAGTATTTT
TRBJ2-3 TRBV7-2 - - CASSLSAGTDTQYF TGTGCCAGCAGCTTATCCGCAGGCACAGATACGCAGTATTTT
TRBJ2-2 TRBV5-1 TRBD1 - CASSSGTGTTGELFF TGCGCCAGCAGCTCCGGGACAGGGACCACCGGGGAGCTGTTTTTT